These 18 T cell receptor beta chains originate from one sample sequenced in a study of blood T cells in healthy people across ages. A second PCR, run for roughly 7 to 11 cycles, used a sample-barcoded 5' primer plus a J-beta primer mix. MiXCR, run by TCRdb on the 5' RACE reads, gives a single entry per CDR3 protein. The table lists around 870,000 distinct CDR3 sequences, more than 25% of them singletons. Sequenced sample: blood. These receptors all come from a woman of 80 years or more in good health.

This clonotype was recorded a few times. The chain has TRBV18 and TRBJ1-4; D gene uncertain. With 3 bases removed from V and 5 bases from J, the gap between germline ends came to 10 bases. In germline, CDR1 is KGHSH, CDR2 LQKENI. This CDR3 is built from 14 residues. The CDR3 is CASSPGGVNEKLFF. The CDR3 DNA sequence: TGTGCCAGCTCACCGGGCGGTGTAAATGAAAAACTGTTTTTT.

This clonotype has ten or more counts. CDR3 nucleotide sequence: TGTGCCAGCAGTCCTTCCCGGGGAGCGGGGTATCCAGATACGCAGTATTTT. This gives the protein CASSPSRGAGYPDTQYF. The genes are TRBV6-5 and TRBJ2-3, with 7 bases aligning to TRBD2. CDR3 length: 17 residues. Germline CDR1 reads MNHEY; CDR2 reads SVGAGI. J gave up 4 bases and V 5 bases, and 15 bases lay outside the gene matches.

This clonotype was seen repeatedly, ten times or more. V and J are TRBV7-9 and TRBJ1-5, with 7 bases matching TRBD1. CDR3 length: 17 amino acids. Germline-derived CDR1 and CDR2 are SEHNR and FQNEAQ (reference sequence). The junction had 9 bases not matched to a gene; V was cut back by 1 base and J by 3 bases. Here the CDR3 reads CASSLGGRQGFNQPQHF. CDR3 DNA sequence: TGTGCCAGCAGCTTAGGCGGGAGACAGGGCTTCAATCAGCCCCAGCATTTT.

For this clonotype: A single base separates this from a much larger clone, so it may be a read error. This CDR3 reads CTSARTGGLETQYF. CDR3 in DNA: TGTACCAGCGCACGGACAGGGGGCTTAGAGACCCAGTACTTC. V gene TRBV14 combines with J gene TRBJ2-5; 11 positions agree with TRBD1. From germline, CDR1 is SGHDN and CDR2 FVKESK. This CDR3 contains 14 residues.

This clonotype occurred many times. This chain uses TRBV27 with TRBJ2-1, with 10 bases lining up with TRBD1. Germline V CDR1 and CDR2: MNHEY, SMNVEV (reference sequence). This CDR3 region has 16 residues. The trim removed 6 bases at V and 4 bases at J, leaving 9 bases unmatched. This chain's CDR3 is CASSLVPGQGYNEQFF. CDR3 DNA: TGTGCCAGCAGCCTAGTACCGGGACAGGGGTACAATGAGCAGTTCTTC.

This rearrangement joins TRBV2 to TRBJ1-2; D perhaps matches TRBD1 (6 bases). This CDR3 region has 13 residues. Deletions cut 2 bases from V and 6 bases from J, with 10 bases between. The germline CDR1 and CDR2 sequences are SNHLY and FYNNEI. This CDR3 reads CASSERYRDGYTF. CDR3 DNA: TGTGCCAGCAGTGAACGTTACAGGGATGGCTACACCTTC.

For this clonotype: A much bigger clone sits one base away, suggesting this may be a read error. The V gene is TRBV20-1, the J gene TRBJ2-5, with D unresolved. Germline CDR1 is DFQATT and CDR2 is SNEGSKA (reference sequence). The CDR3 extends over 10 amino acids. Written as DNA, the CDR3 is TGCAGTGCTTTTTTGGAGACCCGGTACTTC. This gives the protein CSAFLETRYF.

This clonotype has a count of ten or more. This chain links TRBV3-1 with TRBJ2-3; perhaps TRBD2 as D (7 bases). Germline CDR1 reads LGHDT; CDR2 reads YNNKEL (reference sequence). This CDR3 comprises 14 residues. V dropped 4 bases and J dropped 4 bases, with 12 bases sitting between them. CDR3 DNA: TGTGCCAGCAGCCCCTTAGGGGGGGCAGATACGCAGTATTTT. This encodes CASSPLGGADTQYF.

To note about this clonotype: The junction differs from germline at one of its ends, possibly a read error. V usage is TRBV20-1 and J usage is TRBJ1-5; 9 nucleotides align to TRBD1. The CDR3 runs to 15 residues. Germline V gives CDR1 DFQATT, CDR2 SNEGSKA (reference sequence). The CDR3 DNA reads as TGCAGTGCTAGAGATTGGGGACAGGGCAACCAGCCCCAGCATTTT. Its translation is CSARDWGQGNQPQHF.

This clonotype has a count of ten or more. The gene calls are TRBV10-1 and TRBJ2-5; TRBD1 or TRBD2 may be the D gene (5 bases each). The CDR3 has 14 amino acids. V shed 3 bases and J shed 3 bases, with 11 bases lying between them. Germline V CDR1 and CDR2: WNHNN, SYGVQD (reference sequence). For the CDR3, the DNA is TGCGCCAGCAGTGAATCCGGGACGGAAGAGACCCAGTACTTC. Its protein product is CASSESGTEETQYF.

This clonotype showed up many times. The genes are TRBV6-1 and TRBJ2-7, with 9 bases matching TRBD1. The V and J ends lost 4 bases and 2 bases, in that order; junction bases with no gene match: 3. The CDR3 contains 14 residues. The germline V gene encodes CDR1 MNHNS and CDR2 SASEGT. The CDR3: CASSGQGGPYEQYF. For the CDR3, the DNA is TGTGCCAGCAGTGGACAGGGGGGTCCCTACGAGCAGTACTTC.

This clonotype appeared many times. V is TRBV3-1 and J is TRBJ2-5, with 11 bases that match TRBD1. From germline, CDR1 is LGHDT and CDR2 YNNKEL (reference sequence). CDR3 size: 16 residues. V shed 4 bases and J 4 bases; nucleotides not matched to a gene: 8. The CDR3 spells CASSLRTGGPGETQYF. In nucleotides, the CDR3 is TGTGCCAGCAGCCTGCGGACAGGGGGCCCAGGAGAGACCCAGTACTTC.

The chain links TRBV5-1 to TRBJ1-5; 10 bases are a match to TRBD1. Trimming cost V 4 bases and J 6 bases; bases outside gene matches: 4. The CDR3 totals 14 residues. The germline CDR1 and CDR2 sequences are SGHRS and YFSETQ. The DNA for the CDR3 is TGCGCCAGCAGCGCGACAGGGGGCACTCAGCCCCAGCATTTT. This encodes CASSATGGTQPQHF.

This clonotype showed up just a few times. The rearrangement joins TRBV11-2 to TRBJ2-1; possible D gene TRBD2, 5 bases. V lost 0 bases, J lost 10 bases, and 16 bases lay in between. The germline gives CDR1 SGHAT, CDR2 FQNNGV. The CDR3 loop spans 15 amino acids. The CDR3 sequence is CASSLELSDGVEQFF. The CDR3 bases are TGTGCCAGCAGCTTAGAATTGAGCGACGGGGTGGAGCAGTTCTTC.

With respect to this clonotype: Possible read error: a much larger clone is one base away. The chain has TRBV6-1 and TRBJ2-1; D is undetermined. Per germline, CDR1 MNHNS and CDR2 SASEGT. This CDR3 spans 14 amino acids. The CDR3 loop is CASSDWLVDNERFF. The CDR3 bases are TGTGCCAGCAGTGACTGGCTAGTCGACAATGAGCGGTTCTTC.

This chain uses TRBV3-1 with TRBJ2-3; 8 bases map to TRBD1. The CDR3 totals 17 residues. From germline, CDR1 is LGHDT and CDR2 YNNKEL (reference sequence). After removal of 1 base from V and 3 bases from J, the junction contained 9 bases not matched to a gene. The DNA for the CDR3 is TGTGCCAGCAGCCAAGGGGTTGGGACAGGTTTTACAGATACGCAGTATTTT. It encodes CASSQGVGTGFTDTQYF.

This clonotype occurred many times. This chain links TRBV4-3 with TRBJ2-7, with D perhaps matching TRBD1 or TRBD2 (5 bases each). With 3 bases removed from V and 0 bases from J, the gap between germline ends came to 24 bases. The CDR3 is 19 residues long. From germline, CDR1 is LGHNA and CDR2 YSLEER. DNA of the CDR3: TGCGCCAGCAGCCATCGACTTTCCGGGACGGCATTGAGCTCCTACGAGCAGTACTTC. Translating gives CASSHRLSGTALSSYEQYF.

About this clonotype itself: A much larger clonotype is one base distant, so this may be a read error. V and J are TRBV12-3 or TRBV12-4 and TRBJ1-5; possible D gene TRBD1, 5 bases. CDR3 length: 15 amino acids. Trimming shortened V by 3 bases and J by 3 bases, and 12 bases separated the two germline ends. CDR3 in amino acids: CASSLSGSVNQPQHF. The DNA of the CDR3 is TGTGCCAGCAGTTTGTCAGGGAGCGTCAATCAGCCCCAGCATTTT.